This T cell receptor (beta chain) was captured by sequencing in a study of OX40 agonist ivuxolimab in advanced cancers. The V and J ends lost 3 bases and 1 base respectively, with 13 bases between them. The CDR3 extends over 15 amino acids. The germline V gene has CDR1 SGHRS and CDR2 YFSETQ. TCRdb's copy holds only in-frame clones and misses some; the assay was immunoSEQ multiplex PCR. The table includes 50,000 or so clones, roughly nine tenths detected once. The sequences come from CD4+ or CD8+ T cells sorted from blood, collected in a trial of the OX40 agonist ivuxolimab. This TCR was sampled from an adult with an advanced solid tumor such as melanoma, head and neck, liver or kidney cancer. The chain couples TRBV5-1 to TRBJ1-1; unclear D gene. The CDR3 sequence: CASSSRPGSNTEAFF. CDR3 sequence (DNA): TGCGCCAGCAGCTCTCGACCGGGATCGAACACTGAAGCTTTCTTT.